The clone carrying this T cell receptor (beta chain) has only a few counts. Antigen specificity is unknown. This sample is drawn from a study of T cells after yellow fever vaccination. Germline CDR1 is MNHEY and CDR2 is SVGEGT. V shed 7 bases and J 4 bases; nucleotides not matched to a gene: 9. There are 14 residues in the CDR3. Generation of TCR cDNA used 5'RACE template switching (which added a universal primer site and UMIs). TCRdb re-analysed the 5' RACE reads in MiXCR, keeping a single row per CDR3 protein. The table shows about 340,000 distinct CDR3 sequences, with around an eighth occurring only once. Study-level results: Few clonotypes appeared in both CD4 and CD8 compartments. Boosting was followed by the reappearance of most primary-vaccination clones (about 97% CD4, about 90% CD8). From the bulk population, abundant clonotypes could contaminate and appear within FACS-sorted repertoires.

This material consisted of CD4+ T cells sorted from PBMCs, taken 15 days after the yellow fever booster vaccination. This TCR came from a man between 18 and 35 years old who received the YFV17D yellow fever vaccine. The chain carries TRBV6-2 or TRBV6-3 and TRBJ1-1; 7 positions agree with TRBD1. The CDR3 DNA is TGTGCCAGCACCCTACGGGGACAGCTCACTGAAGCTTTCTTT. Its translation is CASTLRGQLTEAFF.